This TCR beta chain is drawn from a study of identical twins. Template switching supplied a universal primer site; unique molecular identifiers were carried on the cDNA. TCRdb reprocessed the 5' RACE reads via MiXCR and lists one record per CDR3 protein. The sample includes 700,000 or so distinct CDR3 sequences, 8.6% of them seen just once. Every sampled donor was Caucasian and healthy. This CDR3 contains 13 residues. The germline V gene encodes CDR1 DFQATT and CDR2 SNEGSKA (reference sequence). Trimming pared 5 bases from V and 0 bases from J, leaving 11 bases between. Study-wide findings and caveats: A lower insertion count was a feature of abundant cord blood beta clonotypes, with no such feature in memory repertoires.

Points on this clonotype: What it binds is not known.

In addition, the sample was reused for a study of yellow fever vaccine responses in identical twins.

Specimen: PBMCs. The chain joins TRBV20-1 to TRBJ2-7; TRBD1 might be the D (6 bases). This TCR was sampled from a woman aged 18-30 years in good health. The chain's CDR3 is CSARAGASYEQYF. The DNA for the CDR3 is TGCAGTGCTCGGGCAGGGGCCTCCTACGAGCAGTACTTC.